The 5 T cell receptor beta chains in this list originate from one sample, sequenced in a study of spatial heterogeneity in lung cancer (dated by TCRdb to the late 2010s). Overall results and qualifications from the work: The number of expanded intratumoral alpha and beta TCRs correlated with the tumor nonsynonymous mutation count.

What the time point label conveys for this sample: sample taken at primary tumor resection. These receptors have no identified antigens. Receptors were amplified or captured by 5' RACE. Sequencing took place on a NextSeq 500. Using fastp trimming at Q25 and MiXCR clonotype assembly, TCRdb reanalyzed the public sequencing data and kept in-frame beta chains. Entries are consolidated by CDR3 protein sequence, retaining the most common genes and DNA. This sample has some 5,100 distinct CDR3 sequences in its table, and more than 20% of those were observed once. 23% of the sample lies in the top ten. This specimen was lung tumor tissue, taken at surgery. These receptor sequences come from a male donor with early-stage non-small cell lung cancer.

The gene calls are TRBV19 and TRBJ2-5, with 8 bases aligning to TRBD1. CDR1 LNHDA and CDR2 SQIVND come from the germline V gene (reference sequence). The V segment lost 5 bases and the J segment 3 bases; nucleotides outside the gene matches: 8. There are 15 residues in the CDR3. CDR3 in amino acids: CASSLDRGIEETQYF. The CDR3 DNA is TGTGCCAGTAGTCTCGACAGGGGAATTGAAGAGACCCAGTACTTC.

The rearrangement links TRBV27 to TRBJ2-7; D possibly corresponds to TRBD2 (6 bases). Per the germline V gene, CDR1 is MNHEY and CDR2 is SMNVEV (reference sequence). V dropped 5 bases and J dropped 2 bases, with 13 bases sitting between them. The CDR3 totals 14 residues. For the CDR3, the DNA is TGTGCCAGCAGTGCGGGACTGGGAGCCTACGAGCAGTACTTC. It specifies CASSAGLGAYEQYF.

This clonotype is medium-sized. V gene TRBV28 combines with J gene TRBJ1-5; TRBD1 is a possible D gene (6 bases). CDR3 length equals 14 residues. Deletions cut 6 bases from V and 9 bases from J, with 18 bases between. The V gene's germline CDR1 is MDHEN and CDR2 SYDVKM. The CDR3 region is CASRPTGAAGPQHF. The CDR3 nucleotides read TGTGCCAGCAGGCCAACGGGGGCGGCCGGGCCCCAGCATTTT.

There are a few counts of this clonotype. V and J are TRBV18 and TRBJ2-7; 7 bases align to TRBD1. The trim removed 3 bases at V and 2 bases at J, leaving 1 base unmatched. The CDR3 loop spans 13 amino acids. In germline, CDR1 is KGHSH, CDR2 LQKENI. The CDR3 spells CASSPGQTYEQYF. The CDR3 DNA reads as TGTGCCAGCTCACCGGGACAGACCTACGAGCAGTACTTC. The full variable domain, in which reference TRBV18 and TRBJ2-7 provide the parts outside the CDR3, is NAGVMQNPRHLVRRRGQEARLRCSPMKGHSHVYWYRQLPEEGLKFMVYLQKENIIDESGMPKERFSAEFPKEGPSILRIQQVVRGDSAAYFCASSPGQTYEQYFGPGTRLTVT.

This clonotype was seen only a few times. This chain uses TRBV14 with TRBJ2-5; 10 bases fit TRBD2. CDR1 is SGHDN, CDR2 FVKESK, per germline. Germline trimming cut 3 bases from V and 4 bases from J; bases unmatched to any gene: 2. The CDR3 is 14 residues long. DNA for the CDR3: TGTGCCAGCAGCCACATAGCGGGAGGAGAGACCCAGTACTTC. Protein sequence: CASSHIAGGETQYF.